A selection of T cell receptor beta chains follows, all from one sample in a study of blood T cell repertoires in COVID-19. Profiling relied on immunoSEQ multiplex PCR, and the TCRdb table lists in-frame clones only, not all of them. The sample holds approximately 90,000 clones, less than 85% seen once. Sequenced: peripheral blood. The origin of the receptors is a woman aged 80 or older with acute or convalescent COVID-19. CDR3s include the opening cysteine and the closing phenylalanine or tryptophan. A D gene is named only where the DNA matches it firmly.

cdr3_length: 15; j_call: TRBJ2-3; d_call: TRBD2; v_call: TRBV7-2; cdr3_nt: TGTGCCAGCAGCTTAGGTAGCGGGGGGTTAGGGCCGCAGTATTTT; cdr3_aa: CASSLGSGGLGPQYF
cdr3_length: 13; j_call: TRBJ2-7; d_call: NA; v_call: TRBV2; cdr3_nt: TGTGCCAGCAGGTGGGGTACGGGAGACGAGCAGTACTTC; cdr3_aa: CASRWGTGDEQYF
cdr3_length: 15; j_call: TRBJ2-7; d_call: NA; v_call: TRBV19; cdr3_nt: TGTGCCAGTAGTTCGCTCTTCAGTCTTACCTACGAGCAGTACTTC; cdr3_aa: CASSSLFSLTYEQYF
cdr3_length: 14; j_call: TRBJ2-2; d_call: NA; v_call: TRBV6-5; cdr3_nt: TGTGCCAGCCGGCGGGACAGACAAACCGGGGAGCTGTTTTTT; cdr3_aa: CASRRDRQTGELFF
cdr3_length: 13; j_call: TRBJ2-7; d_call: NA; v_call: TRBV3-1/TRBV3-2; cdr3_nt: TGTGCCAGCAGCCATCTAGCGCGGGACGAGCAGTACTTC; cdr3_aa: CASSHLARDEQYF
cdr3_length: 15; j_call: TRBJ2-7; d_call: TRBD1; v_call: TRBV9; cdr3_nt: TGTGCCAGCAGCGTAGGCACAGGGGTGGGATTCGAGCAGTACTTC; cdr3_aa: CASSVGTGVGFEQYF
cdr3_length: 15; j_call: TRBJ2-7; d_call: TRBD2; v_call: TRBV18; cdr3_nt: TGTGCCAGCTCACCTTCTAGCGGGAGGTCCTACGAGCAGTACTTC; cdr3_aa: CASSPSSGRSYEQYF
cdr3_length: 14; j_call: TRBJ1-2; d_call: TRBD1; v_call: TRBV2; cdr3_nt: TGTGCCAGCAGTGACAGGACAGGGGGCAGTGGCTACACCTTC; cdr3_aa: CASSDRTGGSGYTF
cdr3_length: 15; j_call: TRBJ2-5; d_call: TRBD1; v_call: TRBV7-9; cdr3_nt: TGTGCCAGCAGCACCGGGACAGGGGGCAGAGAGACCCAGTACTTC; cdr3_aa: CASSTGTGGRETQYF
cdr3_length: 14; j_call: TRBJ1-2; d_call: TRBD1; v_call: TRBV5-5; cdr3_nt: TGTGCCAGCAGCTCACAGACAGGGCCAGGCGGCTACACCTTC; cdr3_aa: CASSSQTGPGGYTF
cdr3_length: 13; j_call: TRBJ2-7; d_call: TRBD2; v_call: TRBV19; cdr3_nt: TGTGCCAGTAGCGGACTAGCGGGCGGTGAGCAGTACTTC; cdr3_aa: CASSGLAGGEQYF
cdr3_length: 15; j_call: TRBJ2-7; d_call: NA; v_call: TRBV6-5; cdr3_nt: TGTGCCAGCAGTTACCAGGTCCAGGAAACCTACGAGCAGTACTTC; cdr3_aa: CASSYQVQETYEQYF
cdr3_length: 13; j_call: TRBJ2-4; d_call: TRBD2; v_call: TRBV19; cdr3_nt: TGTGCCAGTAGTACTAGCGGAAAAAACATTCAGTACTTC; cdr3_aa: CASSTSGKNIQYF